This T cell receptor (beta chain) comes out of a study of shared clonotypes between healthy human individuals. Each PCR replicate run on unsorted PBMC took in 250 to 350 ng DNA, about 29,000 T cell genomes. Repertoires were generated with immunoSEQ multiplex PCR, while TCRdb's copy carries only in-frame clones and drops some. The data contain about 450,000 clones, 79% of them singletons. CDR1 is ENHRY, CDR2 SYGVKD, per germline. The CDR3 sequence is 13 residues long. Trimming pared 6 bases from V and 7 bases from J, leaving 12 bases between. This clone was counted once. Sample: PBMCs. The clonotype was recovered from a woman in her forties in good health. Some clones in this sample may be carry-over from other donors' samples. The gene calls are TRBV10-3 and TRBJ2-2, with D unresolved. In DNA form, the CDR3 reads TGTGCCATCAGACAGAACATGGACGGGGAGCTGTTTTTT. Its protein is CAIRQNMDGELFF.